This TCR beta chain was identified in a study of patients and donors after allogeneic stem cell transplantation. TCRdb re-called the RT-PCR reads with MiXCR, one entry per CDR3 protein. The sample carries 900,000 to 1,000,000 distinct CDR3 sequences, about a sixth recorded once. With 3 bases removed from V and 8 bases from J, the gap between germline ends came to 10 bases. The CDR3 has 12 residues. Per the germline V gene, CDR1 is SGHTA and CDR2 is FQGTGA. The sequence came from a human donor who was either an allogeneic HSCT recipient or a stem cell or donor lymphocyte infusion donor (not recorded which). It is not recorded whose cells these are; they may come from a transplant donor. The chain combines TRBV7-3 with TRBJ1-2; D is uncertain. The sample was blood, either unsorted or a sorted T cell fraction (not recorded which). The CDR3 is CASSFAGFGYTF. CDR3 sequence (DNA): TGTGCCAGCAGCTTTGCGGGTTTCGGCTACACCTTC.